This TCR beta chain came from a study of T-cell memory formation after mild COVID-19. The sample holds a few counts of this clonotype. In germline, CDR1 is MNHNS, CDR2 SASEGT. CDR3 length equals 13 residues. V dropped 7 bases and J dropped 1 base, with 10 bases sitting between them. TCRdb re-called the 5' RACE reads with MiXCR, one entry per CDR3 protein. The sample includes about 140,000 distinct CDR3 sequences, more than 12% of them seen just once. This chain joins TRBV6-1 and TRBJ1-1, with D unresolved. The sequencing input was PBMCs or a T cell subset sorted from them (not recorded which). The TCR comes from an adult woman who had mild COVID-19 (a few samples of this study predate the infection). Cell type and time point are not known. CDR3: CASKEGPNTEAFF. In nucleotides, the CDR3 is TGTGCCAGCAAGGAGGGCCCGAACACTGAAGCTTTCTTT.